These T cell receptor beta chains were read from a single sample in a study of T cell repertoires in cytomegalovirus infection. TCRdb re-called the reads with MiXCR, one entry per CDR3 protein. The top ten hold roughly an eighth of the sample, which has about 530,000 distinct CDR3 sequences, around a quarter seen once. The sample comprised PBMCs. Receptor source: a human donor in good health (CMV status not recorded). Some clones in this sample may be carry-over from other donors' samples. The CDR3 runs from the conserved cysteine through the conserved F or W. D genes are given only for firm matches. Size values are once, few and many counts, or a class for expanded clones, and some rows have none.

d_call | clone_size | j_call | v_call | cdr3_aa | cdr3_nt
TRBD1 | - | TRBJ2-7 | TRBV7-2 | CASSQDRGHEQYF | TGTGCCAGCAGCCAAGACAGGGGGCACGAGCAGTACTTC
- | - | TRBJ2-1 | TRBV27 | CASSLGQINEQFF | TGTGCCAGCAGTTTAGGGCAGATCAATGAGCAGTTCTTC
- | many | TRBJ2-3 | TRBV7-9 | CASRHRLSRITDTQYF | TGTGCCAGCAGGCACCGACTCAGCCGAATCACAGATACGCAGTATTTT
TRBD2 | few | TRBJ2-1 | TRBV3-1 | CASSQGRSGRIQFF | TGTGCCAGCAGCCAAGGTAGGTCCGGGAGGATTCAGTTCTTC
- | many | TRBJ1-5 | TRBV2 | CASSEGTVGNQPQHF | TGTGCCAGCAGTGAAGGGACGGTTGGAAATCAGCCCCAGCATTTT
- | - | TRBJ1-5 | TRBV6-6 | CASSYGGPGRGYSNQPQHF | TGTGCCAGCAGTTACGGGGGCCCGGGAAGGGGGTATAGCAATCAGCCCCAGCATTTT
TRBD1 | many | TRBJ1-5 | TRBV7-2 | CASSAEGASNQPQHF | TGTGCCAGCAGCGCCGAGGGGGCGAGCAATCAGCCCCAGCATTTT
TRBD2 | - | TRBJ2-2 | TRBV30 | CAWSSLAGYTGELFF | TGTGCCTGGAGTTCCTTAGCGGGCTACACCGGGGAGCTGTTTTTT
TRBD2 | many | TRBJ2-1 | TRBV7-2 | CASSGRRGLANNEQFF | TGTGCCAGCAGCGGGCGGCGAGGACTAGCTAACAATGAGCAGTTCTTC
- | - | TRBJ2-4 | TRBV12-5 | CASGLVWPERDIQYF | TGTGCTAGTGGTTTGGTCTGGCCAGAGCGGGACATTCAGTACTTC
TRBD1 | few | TRBJ2-2 | TRBV28 | CASGGQGNTGELFF | TGTGCCAGCGGGGGACAGGGCAACACCGGGGAGCTGTTTTTT
TRBD2 | - | TRBJ2-4 | TRBV15 | CATSRGGGDRLAKNIQYF | TGTGCCACCAGCAGAGGTGGGGGGGACCGTCTAGCCAAAAACATTCAGTACTTC
TRBD1 | few | TRBJ1-1 | TRBV5-1 | CASSTGQGAYTEAFF | TGCGCCAGCAGCACGGGACAGGGGGCTTACACTGAAGCTTTCTTT
- | - | TRBJ2-1 | TRBV7-6 | CASSLRRLDRPYNEQFF | TGTGCCAGCAGCTTAAGACGCCTAGACCGGCCCTACAATGAGCAGTTCTTC
TRBD1 | - | TRBJ1-2 | TRBV6-5 | CASSPGQAVSYTF | TGTGCCAGCAGTCCAGGACAGGCTGTGAGCTACACCTTC
- | - | TRBJ1-1 | TRBV20-1 | CSAGRFGGVGTEAFF | TGCAGTGCTGGGAGGTTTGGAGGGGTCGGCACTGAAGCTTTCTTT
TRBD2 | many | TRBJ2-2 | TRBV12-5 | CASGLSGGWNTGELFF | TGTGCTAGTGGTTTGAGCGGGGGATGGAACACCGGGGAGCTGTTTTTT
TRBD2 | few | TRBJ2-1 | TRBV7-1 | CASSPPKGSSGTIEQFF | TGTGCCAGCAGCCCACCGAAGGGGAGTAGCGGGACTATAGAGCAGTTCTTC
- | many | TRBJ2-1 | TRBV7-9 | CASSLSRTPLYNEQFF | TGTGCCAGCAGCTTAAGTCGGACACCCCTCTACAATGAGCAGTTCTTC
- | - | TRBJ1-4 | TRBV9 | CASSGERDPQYEKLFF | TGTGCCAGCAGCGGTGAGCGGGATCCCCAGTACGAAAAACTGTTTTTT
TRBD1 | many | TRBJ2-5 | TRBV7-8 | CASSYNPTGGGETQYF | TGTGCCAGCAGCTACAACCCGACAGGGGGGGGGGAGACCCAGTACTTC
TRBD1 | few | TRBJ2-2 | TRBV24-1 | CATSGDRGANTGELFF | TGTGCCACCAGTGGAGACAGGGGCGCGAACACCGGGGAGCTGTTTTTT
- | few | TRBJ2-2 | TRBV7-2 | CASTQKNTGELFF | TGTGCCAGCACCCAGAAAAACACCGGGGAGCTGTTTTTT
TRBD1 | - | TRBJ2-1 | TRBV28 | CASSVTGGKQFF | TGTGCCAGCAGTGTAACAGGGGGCAAGCAGTTCTTC
TRBD2 | many | TRBJ2-2 | TRBV27 | CASSLDPSGSRTGELFF | TGTGCCAGCAGCCTTGACCCTAGCGGGAGCCGCACCGGGGAGCTGTTTTTT
- | once | TRBJ1-1 | TRBV18 | CASSRGAGATGNTEAFF | TGTGCCAGCTCACGGGGCGCAGGGGCTACCGGGAACACTGAAGCTTTCTTT